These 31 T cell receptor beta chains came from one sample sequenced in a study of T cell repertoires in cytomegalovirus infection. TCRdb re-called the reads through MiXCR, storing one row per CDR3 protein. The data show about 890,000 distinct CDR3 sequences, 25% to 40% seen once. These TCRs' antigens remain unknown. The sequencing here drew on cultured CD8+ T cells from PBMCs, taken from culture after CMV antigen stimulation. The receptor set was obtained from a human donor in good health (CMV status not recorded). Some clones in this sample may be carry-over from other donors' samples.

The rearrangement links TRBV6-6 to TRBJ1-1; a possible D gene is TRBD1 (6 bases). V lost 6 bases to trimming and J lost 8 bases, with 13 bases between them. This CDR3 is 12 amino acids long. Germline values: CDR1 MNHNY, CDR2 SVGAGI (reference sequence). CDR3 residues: CASRPDRIEAFF. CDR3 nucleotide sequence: TGTGCCAGCAGGCCCGACAGGATCGAAGCTTTCTTT.

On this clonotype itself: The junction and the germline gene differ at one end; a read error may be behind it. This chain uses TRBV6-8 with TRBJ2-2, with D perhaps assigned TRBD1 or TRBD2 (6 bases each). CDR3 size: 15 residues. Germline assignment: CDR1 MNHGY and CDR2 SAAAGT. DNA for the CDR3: TGTGCCAACAGTTACTTGTCAGGGGACTCCGGGGAGCTGTTTTTT. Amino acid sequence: CANSYLSGDSGELFF.

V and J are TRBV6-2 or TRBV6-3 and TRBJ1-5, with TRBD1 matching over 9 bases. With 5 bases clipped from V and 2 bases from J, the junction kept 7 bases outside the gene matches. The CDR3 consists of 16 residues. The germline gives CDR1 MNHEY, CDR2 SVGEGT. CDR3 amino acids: CASSARQGGGNQPQHF. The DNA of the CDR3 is TGTGCCAGCAGTGCCCGACAGGGGGGTGGCAATCAGCCCCAGCATTTT.

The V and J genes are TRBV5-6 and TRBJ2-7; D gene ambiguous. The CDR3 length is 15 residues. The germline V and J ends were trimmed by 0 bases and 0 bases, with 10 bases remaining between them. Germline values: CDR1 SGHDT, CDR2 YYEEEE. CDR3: CASSLGGALSYEQYF. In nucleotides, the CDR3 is TGTGCCAGCAGCTTGGGAGGAGCGCTCTCCTACGAGCAGTACTTC.

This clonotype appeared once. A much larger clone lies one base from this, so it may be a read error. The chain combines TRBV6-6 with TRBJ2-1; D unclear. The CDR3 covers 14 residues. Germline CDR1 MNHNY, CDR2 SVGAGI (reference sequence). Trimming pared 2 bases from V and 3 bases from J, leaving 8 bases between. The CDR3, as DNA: TGTGCCAGCAGTTACACTCAGTTCTACAATGAGCAGTTCTTC. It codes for CASSYTQFYNEQFF.

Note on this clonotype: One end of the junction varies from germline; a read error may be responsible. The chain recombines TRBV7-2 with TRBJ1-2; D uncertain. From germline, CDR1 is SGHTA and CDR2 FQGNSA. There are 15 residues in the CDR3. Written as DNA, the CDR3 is TGTGTCAGCAGCCCTACACGGATATCGTTCTATGGCTACACCTTC. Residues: CVSSPTRISFYGYTF. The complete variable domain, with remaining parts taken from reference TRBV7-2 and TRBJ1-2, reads GAGVSQSPSNKVTEKGKDVELRCDPISGHTALYWYRQSLGQGLEFLIYFQGNSAPDKSGLPSDRFSAERTGGSVSTLTIQRTQQEDSAVYLCVSSPTRISFYGYTFGSGTRLTVV.

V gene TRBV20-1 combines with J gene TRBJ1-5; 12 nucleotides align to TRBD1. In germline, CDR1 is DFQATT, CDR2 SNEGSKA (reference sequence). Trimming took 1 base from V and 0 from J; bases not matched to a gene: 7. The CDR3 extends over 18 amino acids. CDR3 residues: CSARGGTGGSYSNQPQHF. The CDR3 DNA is TGCAGTGCTAGAGGGGGGACAGGGGGCAGTTATAGCAATCAGCCCCAGCATTTT.

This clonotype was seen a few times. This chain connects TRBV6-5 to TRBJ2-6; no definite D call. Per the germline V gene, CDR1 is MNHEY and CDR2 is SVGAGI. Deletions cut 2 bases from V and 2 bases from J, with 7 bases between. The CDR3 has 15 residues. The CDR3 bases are TGTGCCAGCAGTTACGCAGGAGCTGGGGCCAACGTCCTGACTTTC. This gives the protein CASSYAGAGANVLTF.

The CDR3, as DNA: TGTGCCAGCAGTTACCGGGTCGGAGGTGAGCAGTTCTTC. Residues: CASSYRVGGEQFF. The rearrangement links TRBV6-5 to TRBJ2-1, with a possible D match to TRBD2 (5 bases). The CDR3 runs 13 residues. Trimming shortened V by 2 bases and J by 9 bases, and 11 bases separated the two germline ends. The germline CDR1 and CDR2 sequences are MNHEY and SVGAGI.

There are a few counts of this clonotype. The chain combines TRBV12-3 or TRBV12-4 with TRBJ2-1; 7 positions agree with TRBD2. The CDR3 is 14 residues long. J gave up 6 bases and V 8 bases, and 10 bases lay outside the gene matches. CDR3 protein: CASFGGLVGNEQFF. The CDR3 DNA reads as TGTGCCAGCTTTGGAGGACTAGTCGGCAATGAGCAGTTCTTC.

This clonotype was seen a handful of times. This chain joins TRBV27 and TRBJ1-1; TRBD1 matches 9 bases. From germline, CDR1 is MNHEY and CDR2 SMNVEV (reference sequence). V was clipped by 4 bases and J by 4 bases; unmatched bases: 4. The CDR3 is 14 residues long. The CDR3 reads CASSWGTGTTEAFF. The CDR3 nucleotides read TGTGCCAGCAGTTGGGGGACAGGGACCACTGAAGCTTTCTTT.

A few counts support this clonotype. The CDR3 bases are TGTGCCAGCAGCTCCGATACATACGAGCAGTACTTC. This codes for CASSSDTYEQYF. V usage is TRBV7-6 and J usage is TRBJ2-7; D ambiguous. V lost 4 bases to trimming and J lost 4 bases, with 8 bases between them. There are 12 residues in the CDR3. In germline, CDR1 is SGHVS, CDR2 FNYEAQ.

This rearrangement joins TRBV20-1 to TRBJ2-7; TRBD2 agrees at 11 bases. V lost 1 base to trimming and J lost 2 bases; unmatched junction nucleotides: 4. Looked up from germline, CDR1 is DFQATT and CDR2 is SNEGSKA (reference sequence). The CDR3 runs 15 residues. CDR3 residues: CSARGTSGGTYEQYV. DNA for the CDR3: TGCAGTGCTAGAGGTACTAGCGGGGGTACCTACGAGCAGTACGTC.

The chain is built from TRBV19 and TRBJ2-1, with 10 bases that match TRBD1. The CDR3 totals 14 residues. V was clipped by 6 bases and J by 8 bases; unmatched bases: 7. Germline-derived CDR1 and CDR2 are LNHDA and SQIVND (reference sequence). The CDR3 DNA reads TGTGCCAGTAGATTGTGGACAGGGGGGGATGAGCAGTTCTTC. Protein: CASRLWTGGDEQFF.

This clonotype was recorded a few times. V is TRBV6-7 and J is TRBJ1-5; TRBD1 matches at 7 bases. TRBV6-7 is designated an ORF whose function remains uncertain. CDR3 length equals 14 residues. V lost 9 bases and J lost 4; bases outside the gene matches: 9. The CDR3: CASIHRGFNQPQHF. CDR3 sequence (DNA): TGTGCCAGTATTCACAGGGGTTTTAATCAGCCCCAGCATTTT.

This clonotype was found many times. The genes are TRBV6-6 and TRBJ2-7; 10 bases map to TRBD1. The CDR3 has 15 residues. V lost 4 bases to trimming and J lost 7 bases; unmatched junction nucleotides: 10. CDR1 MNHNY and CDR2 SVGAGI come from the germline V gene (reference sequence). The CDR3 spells CASSWPSGQGKEQYF. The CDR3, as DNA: TGTGCCAGCAGTTGGCCGTCGGGACAGGGGAAAGAGCAGTACTTC.

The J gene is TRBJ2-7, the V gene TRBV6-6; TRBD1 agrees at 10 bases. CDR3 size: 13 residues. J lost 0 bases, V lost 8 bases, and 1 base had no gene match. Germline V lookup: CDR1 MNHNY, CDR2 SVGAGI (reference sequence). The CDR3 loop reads CASGDRGSYEQYF. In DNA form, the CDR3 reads TGTGCCAGCGGGGACAGGGGCTCCTACGAGCAGTACTTC.

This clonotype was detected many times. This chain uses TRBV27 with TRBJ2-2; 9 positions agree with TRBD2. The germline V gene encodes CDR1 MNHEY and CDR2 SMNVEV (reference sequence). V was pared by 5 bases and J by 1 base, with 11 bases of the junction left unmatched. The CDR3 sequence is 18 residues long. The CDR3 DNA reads TGTGCCAGCAGTCCTATCCCTCTAGCGGGGATGAACACCGGGGAGCTGTTTTTT. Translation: CASSPIPLAGMNTGELFF.

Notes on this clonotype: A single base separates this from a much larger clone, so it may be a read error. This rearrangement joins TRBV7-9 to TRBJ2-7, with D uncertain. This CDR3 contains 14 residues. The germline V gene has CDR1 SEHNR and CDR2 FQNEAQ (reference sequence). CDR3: CANSSSLVLYEQYV. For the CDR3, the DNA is TGTGCCAACAGCTCCTCGCTGGTCCTATACGAGCAGTACGTC.

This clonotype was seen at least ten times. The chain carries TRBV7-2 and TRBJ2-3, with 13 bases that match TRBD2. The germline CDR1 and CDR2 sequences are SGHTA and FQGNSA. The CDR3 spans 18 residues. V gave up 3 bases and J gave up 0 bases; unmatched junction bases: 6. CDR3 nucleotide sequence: TGTGCCAGCAGCTTCTGGACTAGCGGGGGAAGGAGCACAGATACGCAGTATTTT. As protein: CASSFWTSGGRSTDTQYF.

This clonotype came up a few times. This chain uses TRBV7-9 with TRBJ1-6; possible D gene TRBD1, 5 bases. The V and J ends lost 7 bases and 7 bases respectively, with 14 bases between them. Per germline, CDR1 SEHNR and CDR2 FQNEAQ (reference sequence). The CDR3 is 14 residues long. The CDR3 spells CASNEPGLNSPLHF. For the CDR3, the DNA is TGTGCCAGCAACGAACCAGGGCTAAATTCACCCCTCCACTTT.

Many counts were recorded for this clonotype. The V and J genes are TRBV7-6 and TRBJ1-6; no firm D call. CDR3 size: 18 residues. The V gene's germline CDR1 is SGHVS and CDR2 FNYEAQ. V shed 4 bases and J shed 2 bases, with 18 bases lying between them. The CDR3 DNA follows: TGTGCCAGCAGCTCCGCGGGAGAGGGTCCCCCCTATAATTCACCCCTCCACTTT. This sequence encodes CASSSAGEGPPYNSPLHF.

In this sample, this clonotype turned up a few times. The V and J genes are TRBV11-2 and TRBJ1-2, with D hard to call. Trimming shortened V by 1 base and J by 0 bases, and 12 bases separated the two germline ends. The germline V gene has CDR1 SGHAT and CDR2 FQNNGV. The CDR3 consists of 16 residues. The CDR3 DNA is TGTGCCAGCAGCTTAGTAGTACAGCCCTCTAACTATGGCTACACCTTC. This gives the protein CASSLVVQPSNYGYTF.

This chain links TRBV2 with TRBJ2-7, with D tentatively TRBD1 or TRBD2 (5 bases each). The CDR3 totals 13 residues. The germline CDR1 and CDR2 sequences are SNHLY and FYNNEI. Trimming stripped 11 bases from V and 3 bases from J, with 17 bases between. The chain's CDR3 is CAGTGDGNYEQYF. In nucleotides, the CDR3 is TGTGCCGGAACTGGGGACGGCAACTACGAGCAGTACTTC.

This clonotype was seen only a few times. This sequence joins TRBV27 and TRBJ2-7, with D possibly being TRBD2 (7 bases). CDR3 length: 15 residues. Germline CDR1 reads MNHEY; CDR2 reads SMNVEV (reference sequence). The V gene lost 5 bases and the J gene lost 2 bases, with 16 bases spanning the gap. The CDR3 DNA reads TGTGCCAGCAGTCCTTTTATCGGGGGGCCCTACGAGCAGTACTTC. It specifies CASSPFIGGPYEQYF.

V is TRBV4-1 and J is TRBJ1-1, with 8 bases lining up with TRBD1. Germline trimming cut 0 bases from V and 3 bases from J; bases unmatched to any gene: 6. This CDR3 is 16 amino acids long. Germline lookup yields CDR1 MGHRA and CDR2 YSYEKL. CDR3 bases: TGCGCCAGCAGCCAAGATGGGGCAGGGGGCTACACTGAAGCTTTCTTT. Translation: CASSQDGAGGYTEAFF.

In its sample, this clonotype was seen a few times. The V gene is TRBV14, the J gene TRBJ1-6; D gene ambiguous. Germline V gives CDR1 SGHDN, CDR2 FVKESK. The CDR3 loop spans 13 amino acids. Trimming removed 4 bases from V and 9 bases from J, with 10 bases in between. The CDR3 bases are TGTGCCAGCAGCCTCGCAAAGGCTTCACCCCTCCACTTT. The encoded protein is CASSLAKASPLHF. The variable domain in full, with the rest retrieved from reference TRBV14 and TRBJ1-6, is EAGVTQFPSHSVIEKGQTVTLRCDPISGHDNLYWYRRVMGKEIKFLLHFVKESKQDESGMPNNRFLAERTGGTYSTLKVQPAELEDSGVYFCASSLAKASPLHFGNGTRLTVT.

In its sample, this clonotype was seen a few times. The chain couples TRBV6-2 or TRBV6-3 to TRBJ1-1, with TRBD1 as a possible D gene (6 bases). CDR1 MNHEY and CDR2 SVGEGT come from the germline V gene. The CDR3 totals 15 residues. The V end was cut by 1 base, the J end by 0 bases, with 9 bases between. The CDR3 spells CASSYYTGMNTEAFF. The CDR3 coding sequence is TGTGCCAGCAGTTACTATACAGGGATGAACACTGAAGCTTTCTTT.

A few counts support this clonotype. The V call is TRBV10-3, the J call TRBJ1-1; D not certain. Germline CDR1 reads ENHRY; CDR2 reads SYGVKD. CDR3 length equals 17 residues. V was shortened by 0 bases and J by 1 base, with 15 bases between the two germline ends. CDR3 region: CAISESGRTLANTEAFF. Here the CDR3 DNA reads TGTGCCATCAGTGAGTCGGGCAGGACCCTGGCGAACACTGAAGCTTTCTTT.

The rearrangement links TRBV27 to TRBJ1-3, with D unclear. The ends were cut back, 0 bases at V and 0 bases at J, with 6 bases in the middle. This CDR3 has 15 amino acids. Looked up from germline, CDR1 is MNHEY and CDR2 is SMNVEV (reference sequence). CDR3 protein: CASSLSLNSGNTIYF. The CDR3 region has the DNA TGTGCCAGCAGTTTATCCCTTAACTCTGGAAACACCATATATTTT.

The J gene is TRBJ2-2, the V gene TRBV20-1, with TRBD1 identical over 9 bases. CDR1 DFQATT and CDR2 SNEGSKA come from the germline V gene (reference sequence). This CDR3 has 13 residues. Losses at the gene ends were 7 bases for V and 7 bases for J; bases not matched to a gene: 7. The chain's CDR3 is CSGTGVESGELFF. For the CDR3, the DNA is TGCAGTGGGACAGGGGTCGAGAGCGGGGAGCTGTTTTTT.